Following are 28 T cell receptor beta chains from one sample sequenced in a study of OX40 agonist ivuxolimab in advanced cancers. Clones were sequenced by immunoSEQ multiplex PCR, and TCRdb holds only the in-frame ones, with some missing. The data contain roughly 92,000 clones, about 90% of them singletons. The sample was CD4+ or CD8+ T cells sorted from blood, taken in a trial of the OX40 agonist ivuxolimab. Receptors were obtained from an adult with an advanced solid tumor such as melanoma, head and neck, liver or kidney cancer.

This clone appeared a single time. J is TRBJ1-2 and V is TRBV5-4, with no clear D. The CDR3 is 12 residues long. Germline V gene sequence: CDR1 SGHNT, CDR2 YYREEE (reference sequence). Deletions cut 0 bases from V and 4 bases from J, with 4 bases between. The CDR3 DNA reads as TGTGCCAGCAGCTTGGAGGGCTATGGCTACACCTTC. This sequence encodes CASSLEGYGYTF.

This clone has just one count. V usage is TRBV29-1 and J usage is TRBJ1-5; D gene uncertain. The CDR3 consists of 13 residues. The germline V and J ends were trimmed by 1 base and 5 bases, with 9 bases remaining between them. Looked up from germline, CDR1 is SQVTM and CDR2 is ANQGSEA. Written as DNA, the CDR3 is TGCAGCGTTGAAGTATCCAGATATCAGCCCCAGCATTTT. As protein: CSVEVSRYQPQHF.

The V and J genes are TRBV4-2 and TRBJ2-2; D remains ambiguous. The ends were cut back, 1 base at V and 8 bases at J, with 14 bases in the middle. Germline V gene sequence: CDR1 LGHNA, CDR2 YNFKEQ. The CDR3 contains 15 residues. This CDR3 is CASSQVSLSTGELFF. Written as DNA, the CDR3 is TGTGCCAGCAGCCAAGTTTCCCTAAGTACGGGGGAGCTGTTTTTT.

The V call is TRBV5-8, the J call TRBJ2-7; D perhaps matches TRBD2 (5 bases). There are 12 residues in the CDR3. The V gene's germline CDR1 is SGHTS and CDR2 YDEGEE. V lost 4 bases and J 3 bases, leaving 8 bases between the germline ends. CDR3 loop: CASSRTGYEQYF. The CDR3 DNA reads TGTGCCAGCAGCCGGACTGGCTACGAGCAGTACTTC.

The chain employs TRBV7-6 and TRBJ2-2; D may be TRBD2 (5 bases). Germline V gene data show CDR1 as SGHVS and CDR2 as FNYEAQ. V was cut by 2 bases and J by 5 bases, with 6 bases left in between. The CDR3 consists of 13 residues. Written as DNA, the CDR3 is TGTGCCAGCAGCTTAACTAGGACCGGGGAGCTGTTTTTT. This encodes CASSLTRTGELFF.

The CDR3 nucleotides are TGTGCCTCGGAGATGAACAATAATTCACCCCTCCACTTT. It translates to CASEMNNNSPLHF. The chain employs TRBV30 and TRBJ1-6, with D hard to call. This CDR3 comprises 13 residues. Trimming took 7 bases from V and 5 from J, leaving 12 bases between them. From germline, CDR1 is GTSNPN and CDR2 SVGIG (reference sequence). Filled out from reference TRBV30 and TRBJ1-6, the complete variable domain reads SQTIHQWPATLVQPVGSPLSLECTVEGTSNPNLYWYRQAAGRGLQLLFYSVGIGQISSEVPQNLSASRPQDRQFILSSKKLLLSDSGFYLCASEMNNNSPLHFGNGTRLTVT.

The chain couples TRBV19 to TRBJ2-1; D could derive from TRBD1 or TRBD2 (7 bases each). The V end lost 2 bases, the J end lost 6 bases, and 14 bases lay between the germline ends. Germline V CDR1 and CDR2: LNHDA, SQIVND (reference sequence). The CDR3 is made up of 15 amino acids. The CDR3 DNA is TGTGCCAGTAGTATAAACCAGGGGGGGCCCAATGAGCAGTTCTTC. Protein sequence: CASSINQGGPNEQFF.

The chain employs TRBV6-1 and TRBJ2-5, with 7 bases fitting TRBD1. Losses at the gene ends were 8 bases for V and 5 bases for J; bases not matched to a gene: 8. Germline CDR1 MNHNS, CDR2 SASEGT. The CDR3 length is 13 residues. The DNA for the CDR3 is TGTGCCAGCCTCGGACAGGTTCGGGAGACCCAGTACTTC. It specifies CASLGQVRETQYF.

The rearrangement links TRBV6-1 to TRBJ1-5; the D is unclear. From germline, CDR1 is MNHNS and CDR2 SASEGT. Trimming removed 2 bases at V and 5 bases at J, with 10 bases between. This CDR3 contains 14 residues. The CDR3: CASSESAGDQPQHF. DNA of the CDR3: TGTGCCAGCAGTGAATCCGCAGGCGATCAGCCCCAGCATTTT.

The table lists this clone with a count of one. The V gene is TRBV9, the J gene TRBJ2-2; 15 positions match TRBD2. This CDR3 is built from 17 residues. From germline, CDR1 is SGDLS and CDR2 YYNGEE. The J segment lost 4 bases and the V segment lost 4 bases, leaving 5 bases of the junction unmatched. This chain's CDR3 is CASSPRTSGRGTGELFF. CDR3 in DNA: TGTGCCAGCAGCCCACGGACTAGCGGGAGGGGCACCGGGGAGCTGTTTTTT.

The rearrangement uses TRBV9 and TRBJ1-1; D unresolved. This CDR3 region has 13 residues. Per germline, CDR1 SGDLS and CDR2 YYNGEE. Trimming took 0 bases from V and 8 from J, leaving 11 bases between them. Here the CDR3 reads CASSVVQSGEAFF. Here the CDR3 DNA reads TGTGCCAGCAGCGTAGTCCAGTCGGGGGAAGCTTTCTTT.

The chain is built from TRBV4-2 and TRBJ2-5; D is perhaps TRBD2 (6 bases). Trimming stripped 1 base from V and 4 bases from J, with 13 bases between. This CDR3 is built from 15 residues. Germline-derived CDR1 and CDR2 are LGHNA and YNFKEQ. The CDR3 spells CASSQVSLGGETQYF. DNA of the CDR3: TGTGCCAGCAGCCAAGTTAGTTTGGGGGGAGAGACCCAGTACTTC.

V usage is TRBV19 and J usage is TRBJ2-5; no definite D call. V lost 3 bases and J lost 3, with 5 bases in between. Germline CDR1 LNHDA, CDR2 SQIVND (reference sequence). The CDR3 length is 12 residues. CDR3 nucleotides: TGTGCCAGTAGTATCGCCGAAGAGACCCAGTACTTC. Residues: CASSIAEETQYF.

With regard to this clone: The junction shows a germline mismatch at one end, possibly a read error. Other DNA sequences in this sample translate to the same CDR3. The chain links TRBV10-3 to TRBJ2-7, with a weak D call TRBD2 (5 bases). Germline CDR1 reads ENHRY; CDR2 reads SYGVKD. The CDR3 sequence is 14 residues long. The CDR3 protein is CATSRGFTSYEQYF. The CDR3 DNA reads TGTGCCACCAGTCGAGGGTTTACCTCCTACGAGCAGTACTTC.

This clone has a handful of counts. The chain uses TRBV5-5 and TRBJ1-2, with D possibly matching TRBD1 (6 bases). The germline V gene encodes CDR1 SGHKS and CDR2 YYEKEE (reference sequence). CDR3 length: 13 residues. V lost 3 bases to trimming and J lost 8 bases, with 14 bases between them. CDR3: CASSSGGGWGYTF. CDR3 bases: TGTGCCAGCAGCTCCGGTGGGGGCTGGGGCTACACCTTC.

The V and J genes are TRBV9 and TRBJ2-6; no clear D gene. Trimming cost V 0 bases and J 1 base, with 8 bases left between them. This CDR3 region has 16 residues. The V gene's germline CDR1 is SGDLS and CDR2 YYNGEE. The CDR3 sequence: CASSVGVSSGANVLTF. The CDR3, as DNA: TGTGCCAGCAGCGTAGGGGTATCTTCTGGGGCCAACGTCCTGACTTTC.

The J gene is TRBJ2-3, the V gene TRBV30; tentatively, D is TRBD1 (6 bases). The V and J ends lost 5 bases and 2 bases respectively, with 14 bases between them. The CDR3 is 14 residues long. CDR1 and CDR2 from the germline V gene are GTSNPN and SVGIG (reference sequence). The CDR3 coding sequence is TGTGCCTGGCAGGGGATTCTCGACACAGATACGCAGTATTTT. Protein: CAWQGILDTDTQYF. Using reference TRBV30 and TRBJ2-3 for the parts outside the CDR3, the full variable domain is SQTIHQWPATLVQPVGSPLSLECTVEGTSNPNLYWYRQAAGRGLQLLFYSVGIGQISSEVPQNLSASRPQDRQFILSSKKLLLSDSGFYLCAWQGILDTDTQYFGPGTRLTVL.

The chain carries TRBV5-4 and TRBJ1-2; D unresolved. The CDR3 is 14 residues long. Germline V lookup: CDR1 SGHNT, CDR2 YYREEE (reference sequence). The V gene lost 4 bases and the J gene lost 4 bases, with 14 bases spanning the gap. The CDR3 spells CASSRRIEGYGYTF. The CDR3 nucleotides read TGTGCCAGCAGCCGGAGAATAGAGGGCTATGGCTACACCTTC. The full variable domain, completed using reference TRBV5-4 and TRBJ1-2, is ETGVTQSPTHLIKTRGQQVTLRCSSQSGHNTVSWYQQALGQGPQFIFQYYREEENGRGNFPPRFSGLQFPNYSSELNVNALELDDSALYLCASSRRIEGYGYTFGSGTRLTVV.

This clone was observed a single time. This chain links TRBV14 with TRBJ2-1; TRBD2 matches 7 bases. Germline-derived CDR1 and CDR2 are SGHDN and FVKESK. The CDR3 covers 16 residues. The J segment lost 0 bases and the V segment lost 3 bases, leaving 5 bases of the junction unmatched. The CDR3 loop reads CASSQAGGSSYNEQFF. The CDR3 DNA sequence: TGTGCCAGCAGCCAGGCTGGCGGGAGCTCCTACAATGAGCAGTTCTTC.

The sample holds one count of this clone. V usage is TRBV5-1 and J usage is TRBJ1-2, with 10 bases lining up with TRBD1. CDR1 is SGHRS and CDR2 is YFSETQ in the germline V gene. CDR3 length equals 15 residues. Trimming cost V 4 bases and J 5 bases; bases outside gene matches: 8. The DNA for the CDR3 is TGCGCCAGCAGCCCCAGACCGGGACAGGGGTATGGCTACACCTTC. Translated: CASSPRPGQGYGYTF.

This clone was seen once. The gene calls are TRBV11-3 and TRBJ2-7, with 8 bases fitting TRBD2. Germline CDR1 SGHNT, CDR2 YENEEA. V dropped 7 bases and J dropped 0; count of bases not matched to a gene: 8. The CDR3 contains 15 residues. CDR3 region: CASTLGGGSSYEQYF. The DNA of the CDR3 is TGTGCCAGCACCCTGGGCGGGGGGAGCTCCTACGAGCAGTACTTC. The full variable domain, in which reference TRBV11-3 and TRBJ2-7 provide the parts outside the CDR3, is EAGVVQSPRYKIIEKKQPVAFWCNPISGHNTLYWYLQNLGQGPELLIRYENEEAVDDSQLPKDRFSAERLKGVDSTLKIQPAELGDSAVYLCASTLGGGSSYEQYFGPGTRLTVT.

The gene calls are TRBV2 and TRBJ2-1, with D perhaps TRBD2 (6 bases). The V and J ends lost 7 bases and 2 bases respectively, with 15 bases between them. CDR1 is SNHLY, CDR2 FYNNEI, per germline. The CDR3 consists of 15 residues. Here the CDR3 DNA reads TGTGCCAGCAAGTTTTCTAGCGCAACCTACAATGAGCAGTTCTTC. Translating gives CASKFSSATYNEQFF.

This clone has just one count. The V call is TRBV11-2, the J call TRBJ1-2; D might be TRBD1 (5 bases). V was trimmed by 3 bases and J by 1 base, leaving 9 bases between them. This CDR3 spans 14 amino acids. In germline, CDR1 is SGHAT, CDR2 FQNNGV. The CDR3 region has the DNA TGTGCCAGCAGCTTCACGGGGGATAACTATGGCTACACCTTC. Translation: CASSFTGDNYGYTF.

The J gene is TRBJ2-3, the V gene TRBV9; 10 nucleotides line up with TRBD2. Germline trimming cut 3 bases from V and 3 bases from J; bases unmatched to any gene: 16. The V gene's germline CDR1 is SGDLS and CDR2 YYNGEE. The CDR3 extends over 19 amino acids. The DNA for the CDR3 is TGTGCCAGCAGCGCCGGTAGATCGTCTAGCGGGAGTAGGACAGATACGCAGTATTTT. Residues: CASSAGRSSSGSRTDTQYF. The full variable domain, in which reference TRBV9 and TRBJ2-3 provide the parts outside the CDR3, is DSGVTQTPKHLITATGQRVTLRCSPRSGDLSVYWYQQSLDQGLQFLIQYYNGEERAKGNILERFSAQQFPDLHSELNLSSLELGDSALYFCASSAGRSSSGSRTDTQYFGPGTRLTVL.

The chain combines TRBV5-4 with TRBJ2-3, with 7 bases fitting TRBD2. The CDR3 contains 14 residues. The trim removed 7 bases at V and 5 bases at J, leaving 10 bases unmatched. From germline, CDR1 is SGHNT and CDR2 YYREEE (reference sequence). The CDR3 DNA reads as TGTGCCAGCGGAGTAAAGCGGGGCCAAGATACGCAGTATTTT. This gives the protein CASGVKRGQDTQYF.

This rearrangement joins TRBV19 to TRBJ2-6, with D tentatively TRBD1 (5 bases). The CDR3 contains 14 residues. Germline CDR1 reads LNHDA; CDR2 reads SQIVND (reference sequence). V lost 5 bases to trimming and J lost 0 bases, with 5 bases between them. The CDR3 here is CASSDSSGANVLTF. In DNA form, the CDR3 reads TGTGCCAGTAGTGACAGCTCTGGGGCCAACGTCCTGACTTTC.

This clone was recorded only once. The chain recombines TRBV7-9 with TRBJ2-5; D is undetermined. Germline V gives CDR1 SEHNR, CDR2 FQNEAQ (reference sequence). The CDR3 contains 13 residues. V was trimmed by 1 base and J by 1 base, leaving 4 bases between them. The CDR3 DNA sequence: TGTGCCAGCAGCTTAGATGTCCAAGAGACCCAGTACTTC. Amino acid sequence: CASSLDVQETQYF.

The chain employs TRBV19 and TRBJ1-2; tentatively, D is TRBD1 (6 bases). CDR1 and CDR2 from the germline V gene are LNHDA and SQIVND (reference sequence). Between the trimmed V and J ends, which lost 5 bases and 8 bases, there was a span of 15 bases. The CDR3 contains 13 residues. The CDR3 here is CASSSSTGSGYTF. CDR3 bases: TGTGCCAGTAGTTCTTCGACAGGATCGGGCTACACCTTC.